This is a list of T cell receptor beta chains from one sample in a study of T cells after yellow fever vaccination. A single record per CDR3 protein comes from TCRdb applying MiXCR to the 5' RACE reads. The sample yields about 250,000 distinct CDR3 sequences, approximately 3.8% seen once. The sample here was PBMCs, taken 15 days after the yellow fever booster vaccination. The receptors here all came from a man younger than 30 who received the YFV17D yellow fever vaccine. Both conserved end residues are part of each CDR3. D genes are given only for firm matches. Expanded clones are given a class, and other clones once, few, many or no size at all.

>-|15|TRBV19|TRBJ2-2|many
CASSIRDANTGELFF
TGTGCCAGTAGTATTCGGGACGCGAACACCGGGGAGCTGTTTTTT
>-|12|TRBV7-9|TRBJ2-7|many
CAYDDNSYEQYF
TGTGCTTACGACGACAACTCCTACGAGCAGTACTTC
>-|12|TRBV30|TRBJ1-3|-
CAWRGSGNTIYF
TGTGCCTGGCGGGGATCAGGAAACACCATATATTTT
>TRBD1|14|TRBV6-1|TRBJ2-2|many
CASGGQGYTGELFF
TGTGCCAGCGGAGGACAGGGGTACACCGGGGAGCTGTTTTTT
>TRBD2|15|TRBV7-9|TRBJ2-1|many
CASSLSSGGALFQFF
TGTGCCAGCAGCTTATCCAGCGGGGGGGCTTTGTTCCAGTTCTTC
>TRBD2|15|TRBV12-3/TRBV12-4|TRBJ2-1|many
CASRKTSALSNEQFF
TGTGCCAGCCGAAAGACTAGCGCCTTATCCAATGAGCAGTTCTTC
>TRBD1|13|TRBV20-1|TRBJ2-5|many
CSATQTGRETQYF
TGCAGTGCCACCCAGACAGGGCGCGAGACCCAGTACTTC
>-|14|TRBV12-3/TRBV12-4|TRBJ2-1|-
CASKPDFERNEQFF
TGTGCCAGCAAACCGGACTTCGAGAGAAATGAGCAGTTCTTC
>-|16|TRBV5-1|TRBJ1-2|many
CASRPYRDGANYGYTF
TGCGCCAGCAGGCCCTACCGGGACGGAGCTAACTATGGCTACACCTTC
>TRBD1|13|TRBV24-1|TRBJ1-2|-
CATSDTTGNGYTF
TGTGCCACCAGTGACACGACAGGGAATGGCTACACCTTC
>TRBD2|16|TRBV7-2|TRBJ2-3|-
CASSSQAGTTLGTQYF
TGTGCCAGCAGCTCACAAGCCGGGACTACTCTGGGTACGCAGTATTTT
>-|15|TRBV5-6|TRBJ2-1|-
CASSDPGHTYNEQFF
TGTGCCAGCAGCGATCCGGGACACACCTACAATGAGCAGTTCTTC
>TRBD2|15|TRBV9|TRBJ2-5|many
CASSVAAGGLETQYF
TGTGCCAGCAGCGTAGCTGCGGGGGGGCTTGAGACCCAGTACTTC
>-|17|TRBV5-1|TRBJ2-3|many
CASSLLPADSRTDTQYF
TGCGCCAGCAGCTTGCTCCCGGCGGACAGTCGCACAGATACGCAGTATTTT
>-|9|TRBV30|TRBJ1-1|many
CAWSPEAFF
TGTGCCTGGAGTCCGGAAGCTTTCTTT
>TRBD1|15|TRBV20-1|TRBJ1-1|many
CSAHLVDRGKEEAFF
TGCAGTGCTCACCTTGTGGACAGGGGGAAAGAGGAAGCTTTCTTT
>-|14|TRBV29-1|TRBJ2-6|few
CSVDPGPGANVLTF
TGCAGCGTTGATCCGGGACCTGGGGCCAACGTCCTGACTTTC
>-|13|TRBV27|TRBJ2-2|-
CASSTSTSGELFF
TGTGCCAGCAGTACCTCGACCAGCGGGGAGCTGTTTTTT
>-|15|TRBV7-9|TRBJ2-1|many
CASALGGGFKNEQFF
TGTGCCAGCGCATTAGGAGGGGGGTTTAAGAATGAGCAGTTCTTC
>TRBD1|14|TRBV6-5|TRBJ1-1|many
CASSTDRAGTEAFF
TGTGCCAGCAGTACGGACAGGGCTGGCACTGAAGCTTTCTTT
>-|14|TRBV14|TRBJ1-2|many
CASSQVGWESGYTF
TGTGCCAGCAGCCAAGTTGGGTGGGAGTCTGGCTACACCTTC
>TRBD1|15|TRBV20-1|TRBJ1-4|many
CSARTGGGAGEKLFF
TGCAGTGCACGGACAGGGGGCGGAGCCGGTGAAAAACTGTTTTTT
>-|17|TRBV5-1|TRBJ2-6|many
CASSSSPQSSGANVLTF
TGCGCCAGCAGCTCGAGCCCCCAAAGCTCTGGGGCCAACGTCCTGACTTTC
>-|14|TRBV9|TRBJ2-3|many
CASSSGTPANTQYF
TGTGCCAGCAGCTCTGGGACGCCGGCAAATACGCAGTATTTT
>-|16|TRBV5-1|TRBJ2-1|many
CASSLARTPKRNEQFF
TGCGCCAGCAGCTTGGCCCGGACTCCTAAACGCAATGAGCAGTTCTTC
>-|14|TRBV6-5|TRBJ1-1|many
CASSNGQRNTEAFF
TGTGCCAGCAGTAATGGACAGAGGAACACTGAAGCTTTCTTT
>-|16|TRBV12-3/TRBV12-4|TRBJ1-5|many
CASSLSRPGSNQPQHF
TGTGCCAGCAGTTTATCACGCCCCGGTAGCAATCAGCCCCAGCATTTT
>TRBD1|16|TRBV9|TRBJ1-2|many
CASSVGIGTGDYGYTF
TGTGCCAGCAGCGTAGGTATTGGGACAGGGGACTATGGCTACACCTTC
>TRBD2|15|TRBV5-6|TRBJ2-2|few
CASRRLAENTGELFF
TGTGCCAGCAGGAGACTAGCGGAAAACACCGGGGAGCTGTTTTTT
>-|11|TRBV12-3/TRBV12-4|TRBJ1-2|few
CASGSGYGYTF
TGTGCCAGCGGCTCCGGCTATGGCTACACCTTC
>-|13|TRBV19|TRBJ1-5|many
CASSMQGNQPQHF
TGTGCCAGTAGTATGCAGGGAAATCAGCCCCAGCATTTT
>-|12|TRBV20-1|TRBJ2-4|many
CSASTGSVIQYF
TGCAGTGCCAGTACAGGGTCGGTCATTCAGTACTTC
>TRBD1|14|TRBV29-1|TRBJ1-5|many
CSVSQGDVDQPQHF
TGCAGCGTCAGCCAGGGGGACGTCGATCAGCCCCAGCATTTT
>-|14|TRBV7-9|TRBJ2-3|many
CASIHREVEDTQYF
TGTGCCAGCATACACCGGGAAGTAGAAGATACGCAGTATTTT
>TRBD2|16|TRBV7-2|TRBJ2-3|many
CASSFGISGGSDTQYF
TGTGCCAGCTCTTTTGGAATTAGCGGGGGGTCAGATACGCAGTATTTT
>TRBD2|17|TRBV13|TRBJ2-7|-
CASSLFAGGEYIHEQYF
TGTGCCAGCAGCTTATTTGCGGGGGGAGAATATATCCACGAGCAGTACTTC
>TRBD1|15|TRBV7-3|TRBJ2-2|few
CASSMTGGDPRELFF
TGTGCCAGCAGCATGACAGGGGGTGACCCCCGGGAGCTGTTTTTT
>-|15|TRBV12-3/TRBV12-4|TRBJ1-4|many
CASSPAAGSREKLFF
TGTGCCAGCAGTCCGGCGGCAGGGTCTCGGGAAAAACTGTTTTTT
>-|14|TRBV2|TRBJ1-5|-
CASSEGQSNKPQHF
TGTGCCAGCAGTGAAGGGCAGTCAAATAAGCCCCAGCATTTT
>-|15|TRBV5-4|TRBJ2-6|-
CASSLVGSGANVLTF
TGTGCCAGCAGCCTGGTGGGGTCTGGGGCCAACGTCCTGACTTTC
>-|13|TRBV12-3/TRBV12-4|TRBJ2-2|many
CASRSDGTGELFF
TGTGCCAGCAGATCGGACGGGACCGGGGAGCTGTTTTTT
>-|15|TRBV5-1|TRBJ1-1|many
CASSLGPGREAEAFF
TGCGCCAGCAGCTTGGGGCCGGGGAGGGAAGCCGAAGCTTTCTTT
>-|15|TRBV7-8|TRBJ1-5|many
CASSRGRGTDQPQHF
TGTGCCAGCAGCCGGGGCAGGGGAACGGATCAGCCCCAGCATTTT
>TRBD2|16|TRBV10-3|TRBJ2-5|-
CAISRIAGGLQETQYF
TGTGCCATCAGTCGGATAGCGGGGGGCCTCCAAGAGACCCAGTACTTC
>TRBD2|18|TRBV7-8|TRBJ2-3|many
CASSEGLAGGRFTDTQYF
TGTGCCAGCAGCGAGGGACTAGCGGGGGGGCGGTTCACAGATACGCAGTATTTT
>-|17|TRBV7-2|TRBJ1-6|many
CASSLAPAGFGDSPLHF
TGTGCCAGCAGCTTAGCGCCCGCGGGCTTCGGTGATTCACCCCTCCACTTT
>-|15|TRBV24-1|TRBJ2-6|many
CATSDSGAGANVLTF
TGTGCCACCAGTGATTCCGGGGCTGGGGCCAACGTCCTGACTTTC
>-|11|TRBV6-6|TRBJ2-5|many
CASNQQETQYF
TGTGCCAGCAACCAACAAGAGACCCAGTACTTC